This TCR beta chain derives from a study of T cell repertoires in cytomegalovirus infection. Study details: CMV infection and matching HLA type were both indicated by public TCR beta signatures.

V was cut by 4 bases and J by 0 bases, with 11 bases left in between. CDR1 and CDR2 from the germline V gene are SGHNT and YYREEE (reference sequence). The CDR3 totals 15 residues. This clonotype came up a few times. Its cognate antigen is unknown. TCRdb ran MiXCR on the reads and lists one entry per CDR3 protein. In the table there are some 350,000 distinct CDR3 sequences, roughly 34% of which are singletons. Regarding the study as a whole: CMV-specific HLA-C-restricted TCR beta clonotypes dominated the ex vivo response.

The sequenced sample was cultured PBMCs, obtained from culture after CMV antigen stimulation. The J gene is TRBJ1-3, the V gene TRBV5-4; D may be TRBD1 (5 bases). The origin of this receptor is a human donor in good health (CMV status not recorded). Some clones in this sample may be carry-over from other donors' samples. For the CDR3, the DNA is TGTGCCAGCAGCCTGGGACTCACCTCTGGAAACACCATATATTTT. Translating gives CASSLGLTSGNTIYF.